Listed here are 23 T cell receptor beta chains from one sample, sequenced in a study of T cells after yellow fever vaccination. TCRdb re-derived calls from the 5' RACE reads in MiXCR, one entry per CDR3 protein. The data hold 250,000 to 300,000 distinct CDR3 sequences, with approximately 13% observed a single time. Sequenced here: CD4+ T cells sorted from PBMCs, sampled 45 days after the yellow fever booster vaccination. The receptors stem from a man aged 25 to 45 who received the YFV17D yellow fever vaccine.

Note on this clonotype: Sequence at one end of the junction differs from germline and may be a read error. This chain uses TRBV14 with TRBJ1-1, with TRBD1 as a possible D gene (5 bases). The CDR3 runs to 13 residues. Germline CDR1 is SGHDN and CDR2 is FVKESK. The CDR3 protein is CASSQDWGTEASF. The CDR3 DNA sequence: TGTGCCAGCAGCCAAGATTGGGGCACTGAAGCTTCCTTT.

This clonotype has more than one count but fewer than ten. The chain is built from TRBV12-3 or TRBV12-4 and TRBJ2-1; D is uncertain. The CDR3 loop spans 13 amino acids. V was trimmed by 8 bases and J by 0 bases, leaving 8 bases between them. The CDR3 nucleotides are TGTGCCAGCCGTGACTTCTCCTACAATGAGCAGTTCTTC. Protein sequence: CASRDFSYNEQFF.

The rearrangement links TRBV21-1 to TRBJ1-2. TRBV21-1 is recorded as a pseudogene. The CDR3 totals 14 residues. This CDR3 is CASSNALRPYGYTF. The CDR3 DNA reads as TGTGCCAGCAGCAATGCCCTTCGCCCTTATGGCTACACCTTC.

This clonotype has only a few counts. The CDR3 DNA reads TGTGCCAGCAGTTTAGCCCAGATCCACGAGCAGTACTTC. Its translation is CASSLAQIHEQYF. The chain joins TRBV12-3 or TRBV12-4 to TRBJ2-7; no firm D call. V was pared by 0 bases and J by 5 bases, with 8 bases between. The CDR3 contains 13 residues.

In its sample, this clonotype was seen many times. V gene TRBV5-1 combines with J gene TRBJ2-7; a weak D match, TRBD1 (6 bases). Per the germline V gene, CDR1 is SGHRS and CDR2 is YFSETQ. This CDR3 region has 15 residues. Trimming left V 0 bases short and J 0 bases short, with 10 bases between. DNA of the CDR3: TGCGCCAGCAGCTTGGGAAGGGGGAACTCCTACGAGCAGTACTTC. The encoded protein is CASSLGRGNSYEQYF.

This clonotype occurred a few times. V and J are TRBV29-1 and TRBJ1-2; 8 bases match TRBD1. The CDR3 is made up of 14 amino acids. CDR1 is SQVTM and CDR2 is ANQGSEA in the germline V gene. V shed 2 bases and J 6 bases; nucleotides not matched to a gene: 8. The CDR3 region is CSVELQGVRDGYTF. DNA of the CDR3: TGCAGCGTTGAACTACAGGGGGTGAGGGATGGCTACACCTTC.

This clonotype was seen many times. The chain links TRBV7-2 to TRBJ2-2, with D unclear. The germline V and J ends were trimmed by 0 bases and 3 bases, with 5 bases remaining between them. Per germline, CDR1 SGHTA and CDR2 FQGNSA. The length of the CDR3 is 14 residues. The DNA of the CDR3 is TGTGCCAGCAGCTTAGCTGGAGACACCGGGGAGCTGTTTTTT. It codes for CASSLAGDTGELFF.

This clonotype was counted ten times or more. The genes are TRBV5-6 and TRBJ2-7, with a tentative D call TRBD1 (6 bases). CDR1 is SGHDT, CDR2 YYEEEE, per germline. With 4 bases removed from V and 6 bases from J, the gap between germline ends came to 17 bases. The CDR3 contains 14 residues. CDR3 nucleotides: TGTGCCAGCAGCCCCCGACAGGCCGTCTCCGAGCAGTACTTC. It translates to CASSPRQAVSEQYF.

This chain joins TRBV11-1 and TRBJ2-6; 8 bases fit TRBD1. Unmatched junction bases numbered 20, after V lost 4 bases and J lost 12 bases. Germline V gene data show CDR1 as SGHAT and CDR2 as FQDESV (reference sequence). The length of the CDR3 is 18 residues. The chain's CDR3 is CASSSASGQARPLGVLTF. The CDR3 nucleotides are TGTGCCAGCAGCTCCGCCTCGGGACAGGCTCGTCCACTGGGCGTCCTGACTTTC.

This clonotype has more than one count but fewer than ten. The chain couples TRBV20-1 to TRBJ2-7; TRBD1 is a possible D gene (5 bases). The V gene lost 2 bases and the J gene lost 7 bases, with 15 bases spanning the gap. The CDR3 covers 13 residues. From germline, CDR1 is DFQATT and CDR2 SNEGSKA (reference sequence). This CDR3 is CSARPTALGEQYF. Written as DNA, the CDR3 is TGCAGTGCTAGACCGACAGCTTTGGGGGAGCAGTACTTC.

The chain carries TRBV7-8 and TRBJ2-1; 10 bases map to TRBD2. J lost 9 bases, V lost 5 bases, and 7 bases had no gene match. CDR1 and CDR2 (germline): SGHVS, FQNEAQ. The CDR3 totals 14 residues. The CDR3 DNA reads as TGTGCCAGCAGCCCCCAGCGGGAGGGCTCTGAGCAGTTCTTC. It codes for CASSPQREGSEQFF. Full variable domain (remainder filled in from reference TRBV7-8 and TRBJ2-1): GAGVSQSPRYKVAKRGQDVALRCDPISGHVSLFWYQQALGQGPEFLTYFQNEAQLDKSGLPSDRFFAERPEGSVSTLKIQRTQQEDSAVYLCASSPQREGSEQFFGPGTRLTVL.

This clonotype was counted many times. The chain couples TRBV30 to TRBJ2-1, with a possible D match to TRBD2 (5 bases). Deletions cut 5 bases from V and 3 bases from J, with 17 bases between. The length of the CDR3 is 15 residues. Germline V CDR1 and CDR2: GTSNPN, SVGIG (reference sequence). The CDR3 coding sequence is TGTGCCTGGCAGAGTGGGTCGCGGGTCTACAATGAGCAGTTCTTC. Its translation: CAWQSGSRVYNEQFF.

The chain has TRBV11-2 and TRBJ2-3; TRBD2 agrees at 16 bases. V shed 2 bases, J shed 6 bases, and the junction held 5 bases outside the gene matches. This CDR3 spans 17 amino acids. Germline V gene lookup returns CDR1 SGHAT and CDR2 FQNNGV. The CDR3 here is CASSLMGLAGGIDTQYF. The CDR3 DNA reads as TGTGCCAGCAGCTTAATGGGACTAGCGGGAGGGATCGATACGCAGTATTTT.

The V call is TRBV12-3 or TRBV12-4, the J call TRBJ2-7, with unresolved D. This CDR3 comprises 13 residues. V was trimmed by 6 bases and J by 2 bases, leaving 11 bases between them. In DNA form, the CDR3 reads TGTGCCAGCAGCCTCAAACCAACCTACGAGCAGTACTTC. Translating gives CASSLKPTYEQYF.

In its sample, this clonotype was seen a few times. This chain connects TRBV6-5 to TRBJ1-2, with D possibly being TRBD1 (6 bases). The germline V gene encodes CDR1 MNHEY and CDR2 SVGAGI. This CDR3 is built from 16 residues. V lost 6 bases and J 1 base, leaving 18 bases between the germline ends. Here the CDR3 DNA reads TGTGCCAGCAGAACCCGTCGGGGGCCTCATAACTATGGCTACACCTTC. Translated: CASRTRRGPHNYGYTF.

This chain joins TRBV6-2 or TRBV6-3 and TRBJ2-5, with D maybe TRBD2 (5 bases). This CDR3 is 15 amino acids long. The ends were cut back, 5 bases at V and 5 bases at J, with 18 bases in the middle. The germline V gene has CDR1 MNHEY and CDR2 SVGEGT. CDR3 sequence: CASSRRTRLRETQYF. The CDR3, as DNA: TGTGCCAGCAGTCGAAGGACTCGACTCAGGGAGACCCAGTACTTC.

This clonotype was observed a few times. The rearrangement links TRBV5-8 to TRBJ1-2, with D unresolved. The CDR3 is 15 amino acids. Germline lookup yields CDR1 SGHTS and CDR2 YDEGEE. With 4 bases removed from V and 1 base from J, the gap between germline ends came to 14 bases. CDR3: CASSLARGFNYGYTF. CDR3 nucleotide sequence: TGTGCCAGCAGCCTAGCCCGCGGATTTAACTATGGCTACACCTTC.

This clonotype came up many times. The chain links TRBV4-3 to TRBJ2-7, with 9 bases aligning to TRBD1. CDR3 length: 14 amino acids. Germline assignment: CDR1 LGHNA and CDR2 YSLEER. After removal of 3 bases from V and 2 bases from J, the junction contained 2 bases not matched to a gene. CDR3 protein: CASSQRTGAYEQYF. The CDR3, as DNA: TGCGCCAGCAGCCAGAGGACAGGGGCCTACGAGCAGTACTTC.

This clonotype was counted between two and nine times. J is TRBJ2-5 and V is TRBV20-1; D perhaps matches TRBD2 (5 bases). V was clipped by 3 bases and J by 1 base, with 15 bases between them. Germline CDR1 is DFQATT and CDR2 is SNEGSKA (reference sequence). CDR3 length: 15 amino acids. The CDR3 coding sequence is TGCAGTGCTAGTATCCCCGACGGGGTCCAAGAGACCCAGTACTTC. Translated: CSASIPDGVQETQYF.

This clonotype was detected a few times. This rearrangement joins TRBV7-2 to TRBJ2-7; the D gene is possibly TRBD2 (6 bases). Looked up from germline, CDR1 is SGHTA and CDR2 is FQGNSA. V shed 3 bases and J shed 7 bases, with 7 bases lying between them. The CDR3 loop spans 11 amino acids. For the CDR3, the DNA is TGTGCCAGCAGCTTCGGGACTGAGCAGTACTTC. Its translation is CASSFGTEQYF.

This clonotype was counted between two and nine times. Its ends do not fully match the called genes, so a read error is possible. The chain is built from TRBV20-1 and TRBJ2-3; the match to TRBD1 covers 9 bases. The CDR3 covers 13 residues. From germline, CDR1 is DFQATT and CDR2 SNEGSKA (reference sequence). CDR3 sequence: CSARAGVTGGTDF. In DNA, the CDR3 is TGCAGTGCTAGGGCCGGTGTTACAGGGGGCACCGATTTT.

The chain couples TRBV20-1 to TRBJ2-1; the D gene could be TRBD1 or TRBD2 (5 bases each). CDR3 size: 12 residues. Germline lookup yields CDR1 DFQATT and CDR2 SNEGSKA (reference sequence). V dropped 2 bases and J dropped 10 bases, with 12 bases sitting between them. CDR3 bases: TGCAGTGCTAGAAACTTAGGGACGGAGCAGTTCTTC. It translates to CSARNLGTEQFF.

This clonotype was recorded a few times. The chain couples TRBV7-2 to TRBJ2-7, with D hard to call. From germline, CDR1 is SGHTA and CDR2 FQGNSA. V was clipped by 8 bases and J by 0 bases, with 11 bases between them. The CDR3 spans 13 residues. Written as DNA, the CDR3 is TGTGCCAGCGCCACCGCGGCCTCCTACGAGCAGTACTTC. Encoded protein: CASATAASYEQYF. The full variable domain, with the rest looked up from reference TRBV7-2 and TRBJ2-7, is GAGVSQSPSNKVTEKGKDVELRCDPISGHTALYWYRQSLGQGLEFLIYFQGNSAPDKSGLPSDRFSAERTGGSVSTLTIQRTQQEDSAVYLCASATAASYEQYFGPGTRLTVT.